This TCR beta chain was profiled in a study of neurological immune-mediated disorders. Broader study findings: HTLV-1-associated myelopathy led in TCR clonal expansion, while multiple sclerosis ranked lowest, below healthy controls. The expanded clones of different subjects shared no CDR3 amino acid sequences (suggesting private repertoires in all groups).

The making of cDNA relied on 5'RACE with 10-nucleotide random UMIs. From the 5' RACE reads, TCRdb called clonotypes with MiXCR, one entry per CDR3 protein. The sample contains 55,000 to 75,000 distinct CDR3 sequences, approximately 12% of which appear only once. The unsorted libraries originated from 2 million PBMCs that had been stored at -80 C. This clonotype has ten or more counts. Antigen: not known. The germline CDR1 and CDR2 sequences are SGHTA and FQGNSA. V was clipped by 6 bases and J by 4 bases; unmatched bases: 6. The CDR3 has 15 residues. This chain joins TRBV7-2 and TRBJ2-5; TRBD2 agrees at 12 bases. The clonotype comes from a woman in her sixties with HTLV-1-associated myelopathy (HAM/TSP). The specimen sequenced was PBMCs. The CDR3 DNA sequence: TGTGCCAGCAGTCCGACTAGCGGGAGTCGAGAGACCCAGTACTTC. Translating it yields CASSPTSGSRETQYF.